This is a list of T cell receptor beta chains from one sample in a study of shared clonotypes between healthy human individuals. Some clones are missing from TCRdb's copy, which holds only in-frame ones; the method was immunoSEQ multiplex PCR. This table has about 2,200,000 clones, 85% to 95% appearing once. The sequenced sample consisted of naive CD8+ T cells from PBMCs. Receptors were obtained from a man aged 18 to 30 in good health. Some clones in this sample may be carry-over from other donors' samples. Both conserved end residues are part of each CDR3. A D gene is named only where the DNA matches it firmly. Size tells how often a clone was seen (once, few, many) or the class of an expanded clone, and some rows leave it out.

D gene | J gene | V gene | clone size | CDR3 DNA | CDR3 protein
- | TRBJ2-7 | TRBV27 | - | TGTGCCAGCAGTTTATCCTCGGGGGAGTACTCGTACGAGCAGTACTTC | CASSLSSGEYSYEQYF
TRBD1 | TRBJ1-4 | TRBV19 | - | TGTGCCAGTAGTGCCCGGACAGGGCCCAATGAAAAACTGTTTTTT | CASSARTGPNEKLFF
- | TRBJ2-7 | TRBV4-3 | few | TGCGCCAGCAGCCAAGGGACATCGTCCTACGAGCAGTACTTC | CASSQGTSSYEQYF
TRBD2 | TRBJ2-7 | TRBV27 | - | TGTGCCAGCAGTTTAGGACTAGCGGGAGGGACCGCCTACGAGCAGTACTTC | CASSLGLAGGTAYEQYF
- | TRBJ2-1 | TRBV10-2 | - | TGCGCCAGCAGTGGACAGCCCTACAATGAGCAGTTCTTC | CASSGQPYNEQFF
TRBD2 | TRBJ2-7 | TRBV2 | - | TGTGCCAGCACCGGGACTAGCGGTTACGAGCAGTACTTC | CASTGTSGYEQYF
TRBD2 | TRBJ2-2 | TRBV5-1 | - | TGCGCCAGCAGAGGGTTCGGGACTAGCGGGAGAGGGGGCACCGGGGAGCTGTTTTTT | CASRGFGTSGRGGTGELFF
- | TRBJ1-2 | TRBV19 | - | TGTGCCAGTAGTTTGGCTGACTATGGCTACACCTTC | CASSLADYGYTF
TRBD2 | TRBJ2-1 | TRBV29-1 | - | TGCAGCGTTGAGGGGCTAGCGGGAGGCCCATACAATGAGCAGTTCTTC | CSVEGLAGGPYNEQFF
TRBD2 | TRBJ2-7 | TRBV7-3 | once | TGTGCCAGCAGCCTCTCTAGCGGGAGTTCCTACGAGCAGTACTTC | CASSLSSGSSYEQYF
- | TRBJ2-7 | TRBV29-1 | - | TGCAGCGTCACAGACAGGAGCTCCTACGAGCAGTACTTC | CSVTDRSSYEQYF
- | TRBJ1-1 | TRBV19 | - | TGTGCCAGTAGTTTCAATCCACAGGGTCCCACTGAAGCTTTCTTT | CASSFNPQGPTEAFF
TRBD1 | TRBJ2-2 | TRBV5-8 | once | TGTGCCAGCAGCCGTTACCCGGGACAGGGATCCGGGGAGCTGTTTTTT | CASSRYPGQGSGELFF
- | TRBJ1-1 | TRBV9 | - | TGTGCCAGCAGCGTAGCTGGATGGAACACTGAAGCTTTCTTT | CASSVAGWNTEAFF
TRBD2 | TRBJ2-7 | TRBV7-9 | - | TGTGCCAGCAGTTTCCTGGCTCTAGCGGCTCCCTACGAGCAGTACTTC | CASSFLALAAPYEQYF
- | TRBJ2-7 | TRBV7-2 | - | TGTGCCAGCAGCGCCGAAGGGGCGGACGCCGGGCAGTACTTC | CASSAEGADAGQYF
- | TRBJ2-7 | TRBV6-1 | - | TGTGCCAGCAGTGATTTAGGGTCCACTACTTGGGAGCAGTACTTC | CASSDLGSTTWEQYF
- | TRBJ2-1 | TRBV7-9 | - | TGTGCCAGCAGCTTAAGTAGTGAGCAGTTCTTC | CASSLSSEQFF
- | TRBJ1-3 | TRBV7-9 | - | TGTGCCAGCAGCTTAGTTGAGGGACTCCGAAGCACCATATATTTT | CASSLVEGLRSTIYF
- | TRBJ2-1 | TRBV6-5 | - | TGTGCCAGCAGTTACTTCGGACCGTTCTCCTACAATGAGCAGTTCTTC | CASSYFGPFSYNEQFF
TRBD1 | TRBJ2-7 | TRBV29-1 | - | TGCAGCGTTGATCCGGGACAGGGATCCTACGAGCAGTACTTC | CSVDPGQGSYEQYF
- | TRBJ1-2 | TRBV9 | - | TGTGCCAGCAGGGCTGGCTATGGCTACACCTTC | CASRAGYGYTF
- | TRBJ2-7 | TRBV28 | - | TGTGCCAGCAGTTTAGGGCGGCGAATCTCCGAGCAGTACTTC | CASSLGRRISEQYF
- | TRBJ2-7 | TRBV10-1 | - | TGCGCCAGCAGTCTTACGGGATACCCTTACGAGCAGTACTTC | CASSLTGYPYEQYF
TRBD2 | TRBJ2-1 | TRBV6-1 | - | TGTGCCAGCAGTGAATTTCTAGCGGGAGGCCACAATGAGCAGTTCTTC | CASSEFLAGGHNEQFF
- | TRBJ1-2 | TRBV21-1 | - | TGTGCCAGCAGCCAACCGAACGGATTTTATGGCTACACCTTC | CASSQPNGFYGYTF
TRBD1 | TRBJ2-7 | TRBV18 | - | TGTGCCAGCTCACTTCCCCCGACAGGGGAATTCTACGAGCAGTACTTC | CASSLPPTGEFYEQYF
- | TRBJ1-3 | TRBV7-2 | once | TGTGCCAGCAGCTTATTGATGGCCTCCTCTGGAAACACCATATATTTT | CASSLLMASSGNTIYF
TRBD1 | TRBJ1-2 | TRBV5-1 | - | TGCGCCAGCAGACTGGATGGGACAGTCTATGGCTACACCTTC | CASRLDGTVYGYTF
- | TRBJ2-1 | TRBV11-2 | - | TGTGCCAGCAGCTTAGGTGGGGCGAACAATGAGCAGTTCTTC | CASSLGGANNEQFF
- | TRBJ2-1 | TRBV9 | - | TGTGCCAGCAGCGTAGGGAGCTCCTACAATGAGCAGTTCTTC | CASSVGSSYNEQFF
- | TRBJ2-7 | TRBV7-2 | - | TGTGCCAGCAGCTTAGGCCTGGGCGCCTACGAGCAGTACTTC | CASSLGLGAYEQYF
- | TRBJ2-2 | TRBV6-5 | - | TGTGCCAGCAGCGTCCTCGGCAGCACCGGGGAGCTGTTTTTT | CASSVLGSTGELFF
- | TRBJ2-3 | TRBV9 | - | TGTGCCAGCAGCCCCCGACCGCGACTAACTAGCACAGATACGCAGTATTTT | CASSPRPRLTSTDTQYF
- | TRBJ1-5 | TRBV7-9 | once | TGTGCCAGCAGCTCTCTTAATCAGCCCCAGCATTTT | CASSSLNQPQHF
- | TRBJ2-3 | TRBV14 | - | TGTGCCAGCACCACAATGAGGGGAGATACGCAGTATTTT | CASTTMRGDTQYF
TRBD1 | TRBJ2-7 | TRBV6-6 | - | TGTGCCAGCAGGAGGACAGGCTCCTACGAGCAGTACTTC | CASRRTGSYEQYF
TRBD1 | TRBJ2-7 | TRBV9 | - | TGTGCCAGCAGCGTAGGTCCAGGGGGTGACGAGCAGTACTTC | CASSVGPGGDEQYF
- | TRBJ2-3 | TRBV5-1 | - | TGCGCCAGCAGCTCGAGAAATTTAGCGGATACGCAGTATTTT | CASSSRNLADTQYF
TRBD2 | TRBJ2-1 | TRBV29-1 | - | TGCAGCGTTGAAGATCGGGGGGAACTGGGGAATGAGCAGTTCTTC | CSVEDRGELGNEQFF
TRBD2 | TRBJ2-1 | TRBV13 | - | TGTGCCAGCAGCCCTAGGGGGACTAGCGGGATCAATGAGCAGTTCTTC | CASSPRGTSGINEQFF
TRBD2 | TRBJ2-1 | TRBV27 | - | TGTGCCAGCAGTTACCACCCCGGGACTAGCCTCCATGAGCAGTTCTTC | CASSYHPGTSLHEQFF
- | TRBJ1-5 | TRBV29-1 | - | TGCAGCGTTGCAACGGTGAGGGAAAGAGGGAGCAATCAGCCCCAGCATTTT | CSVATVRERGSNQPQHF
TRBD1 | TRBJ2-7 | TRBV19 | - | TGTGCCAGTAGCGACAGGGTAAGAGACGAGCAGTACTTC | CASSDRVRDEQYF
- | TRBJ1-1 | TRBV4-1 | few | TGCGCCAGCAGCTACGGGACATACACTGAAGCTTTCTTT | CASSYGTYTEAFF
- | TRBJ1-1 | TRBV9 | few | TGTGCCAGCAGCGCCCCACGAACGGGTACGAACACTGAAGCTTTCTTT | CASSAPRTGTNTEAFF
TRBD2 | TRBJ2-1 | TRBV7-2 | - | TGTGCCAGCAGCTTAGCCGGAGCGGGAGGGCCTACGAATGAGCAGTTCTTC | CASSLAGAGGPTNEQFF
- | TRBJ2-5 | TRBV27 | once | TGTGCCAGCTCCCCTAGGGGCAGGGACGACAAAGAGACCCAGTACTTC | CASSPRGRDDKETQYF
- | TRBJ1-1 | TRBV18 | - | TGTGCCAGCTCACCACCTCTCAAGGGGAACACTGAAGCTTTCTTT | CASSPPLKGNTEAFF
- | TRBJ2-7 | TRBV5-6 | - | TGTGCCAGCAGCTGGCAGCCTTACGAGCAGTACTTC | CASSWQPYEQYF
- | TRBJ2-1 | TRBV7-8 | - | TGTGCCAGCAGCTTTCGGGGCCAGCTACCACTTGTCGCGGTACAGTTCTTC | CASSFRGQLPLVAVQFF
TRBD2 | TRBJ2-2 | TRBV7-6 | - | TGTGCCACCCACAGCGCCGGGACTAGCGGGAACACCGGGGAGCTGTTTTTT | CATHSAGTSGNTGELFF